One sample yielded the 18 T cell receptor beta chains listed below, sequenced in a study of glioma-infiltrating T cells after dendritic cell vaccination. Time point denoted: after dendritic cell vaccination, including at tumor progression/relapse. The method was immunoSEQ multiplex PCR; TCRdb's version includes in-frame clones alone and lacks a portion of them. The repertoire has fewer than 60,000 clones, approximately 89% of them found once; the top ten carry approximately 5.3%. Source: blood, taken after dendritic cell vaccination. Source of these receptors: a human donor with glioblastoma.

V gene TRBV28 combines with J gene TRBJ2-1; perhaps TRBD2 as D (6 bases). The CDR3 runs 14 residues. Trimming left V 5 bases short and J 12 bases short, with 20 bases between. Germline V CDR1 and CDR2: MDHEN, SYDVKM. CDR3 coding DNA: TGTGCCAGCAGTACGGGACTGGGGGGTGGTGGGCAGTTCTTC. Its translation is CASSTGLGGGGQFF. The full variable domain, in which reference TRBV28 and TRBJ2-1 provide the parts outside the CDR3, is DVKVTQSSRYLVKRTGEKVFLECVQDMDHENMFWYRQDPGLGLRLIYFSYDVKMKEKGDIPEGYSVSREKKERFSLILESASTNQTSMYLCASSTGLGGGGQFFGPGTRLTVL.

The rearrangement links TRBV6-5 to TRBJ1-1, with D possibly matching TRBD1 (5 bases). The germline CDR1 and CDR2 sequences are MNHEY and SVGAGI. Between the trimmed V and J ends, which lost 4 bases and 1 base, there was a span of 10 bases. The CDR3 is 14 residues long. The CDR3 DNA sequence: TGTGCCAGCAGTTGGCAGGGCCAGAACACTGAAGCTTTCTTT. Residues: CASSWQGQNTEAFF.

The V and J genes are TRBV7-2 and TRBJ2-1, with 14 nucleotides matching TRBD2. V gave up 3 bases and J gave up 8 bases; unmatched junction bases: 9. The CDR3 extends over 17 amino acids. Looked up from germline, CDR1 is SGHTA and CDR2 is FQGNSA. The CDR3 region is CASSLTLGTSGSYEQFF. The CDR3 bases are TGTGCCAGCAGCTTGACCCTTGGGACTAGCGGGAGCTATGAGCAGTTCTTC.

Here the CDR3 reads CASSMRGNRKDEQYF. CDR3 coding DNA: TGTGCCAGTAGTATGAGGGGGAATCGGAAAGACGAGCAGTACTTC. This chain uses TRBV19 with TRBJ2-7; tentatively, D is TRBD1 (6 bases). The length of the CDR3 is 15 residues. Deletions cut 3 bases from V and 5 bases from J, with 17 bases between. Germline CDR1 and CDR2: LNHDA and SQIVND (reference sequence).

The V and J genes are TRBV27 and TRBJ2-1; 10 bases match TRBD2. The CDR3 consists of 15 residues. Germline V gene sequence: CDR1 MNHEY, CDR2 SMNVEV (reference sequence). The V and J ends lost 4 bases and 3 bases, in that order; junction bases with no gene match: 3. DNA for the CDR3: TGTGCCAGCAGTTCAACTAGCGGGGTCTACAATGAGCAGTTCTTC. Its protein is CASSSTSGVYNEQFF.

This clone is a singleton in its sample. The J gene is TRBJ2-1, the V gene TRBV6-6; TRBD2 matches 7 bases. Germline V CDR1 and CDR2: MNHNY, SVGAGI (reference sequence). This CDR3 has 14 residues. Losses at the gene ends were 10 bases for V and 1 base for J; bases not matched to a gene: 7. CDR3 bases: TGTGCCATGGGGGAGGGAGCATCCTACAATGAGCAGTTCTTC. Translated: CAMGEGASYNEQFF.

The chain joins TRBV7-2 to TRBJ2-7, with 9 bases lining up with TRBD2. CDR1 is SGHTA and CDR2 is FQGNSA in the germline V gene. J gave up 5 bases and V 5 bases, and 13 bases lay outside the gene matches. This CDR3 region has 16 residues. CDR3 DNA sequence: TGTGCCAGCAGCATAAGCCGCATAGCGGGAGTTCACGAGCAGTACTTC. Protein product: CASSISRIAGVHEQYF.

This sequence joins TRBV7-8 and TRBJ1-5; D remains unclear. Germline V gene lookup returns CDR1 SGHVS and CDR2 FQNEAQ. Between the trimmed V and J ends, which lost 1 base and 6 bases, there was a span of 4 bases. This CDR3 is 12 amino acids long. CDR3 amino acids: CASSLVRQPQHF. Here the CDR3 DNA reads TGTGCCAGCAGCTTAGTGCGTCAGCCCCAGCATTTT.

This sequence joins TRBV5-1 and TRBJ2-7; D is perhaps TRBD1 (6 bases). Germline CDR1 SGHRS, CDR2 YFSETQ. This CDR3 contains 15 residues. The V gene lost 0 bases and the J gene lost 2 bases, with 12 bases spanning the gap. The CDR3 region has the DNA TGCGCCAGCAGCTTGGATCCAGGGGCTGCCTACGAGCAGTACTTC. Its translation: CASSLDPGAAYEQYF.

CDR3 bases: TGCGCCAGCAGCCAAGGCCAGTCTTTTCAGCCCCAGCATTTT. Its translation is CASSQGQSFQPQHF. The chain employs TRBV4-1 and TRBJ1-5; D remains ambiguous. V dropped 1 base and J dropped 6 bases, with 10 bases sitting between them. The CDR3 is 14 amino acids. The germline CDR1 and CDR2 sequences are MGHRA and YSYEKL.

This clone was seen once. The chain joins TRBV6-6 to TRBJ1-2, with D hard to call. CDR1 is MNHNY and CDR2 is SVGAGI in the germline V gene (reference sequence). Trimming pared 4 bases from V and 0 bases from J, leaving 9 bases between. The CDR3 sequence is 14 residues long. CDR3 sequence reads: CASSLHTANYGYTF. As DNA, the CDR3 is TGTGCCAGCAGTTTGCACACAGCTAACTATGGCTACACCTTC.

The chain employs TRBV25-1 and TRBJ1-1; 9 nucleotides line up with TRBD1. Germline CDR1 MGHDK, CDR2 SYGVNS. This CDR3 has 15 amino acids. Trimming removed 4 bases from V and 5 bases from J; junction bases left unmatched: 8. The CDR3, as DNA: TGTGCCAGCAGTGCCCAGACAGGGGGTTGGACTGAAGCTTTCTTT. It codes for CASSAQTGGWTEAFF.

The V and J genes are TRBV19 and TRBJ1-5; D is unclear. The CDR3 is made up of 13 amino acids. Germline assignment: CDR1 LNHDA and CDR2 SQIVND (reference sequence). Trimming removed 3 bases from V and 6 bases from J, with 9 bases in between. The CDR3 is CASSILASQPQHF. The CDR3 nucleotides read TGTGCCAGTAGTATTTTAGCAAGTCAGCCCCAGCATTTT. Combining the CDR3 with reference TRBV19 and TRBJ1-5 gives the whole variable domain DGGITQSPKYLFRKEGQNVTLSCEQNLNHDAMYWYRQDPGQGLRLIYYSQIVNDFQKGDIAEGYSVSREKKESFPLTVTSAQKNPTAFYLCASSILASQPQHFGDGTRLSIL.

The V gene is TRBV13, the J gene TRBJ2-3, with 9 positions matching TRBD2. The germline gives CDR1 PRHDT, CDR2 FYEKMQ (reference sequence). CDR3 length: 14 residues. The junction had 0 bases not matched to a gene; V was cut back by 4 bases and J by 1 base. As DNA, the CDR3 is TGTGCCAGCAGCTGGACTAGCGGCACAGATACGCAGTATTTT. This codes for CASSWTSGTDTQYF.

The chain employs TRBV9 and TRBJ2-2, with D possibly TRBD2 on 5 matching bases. Germline V lookup: CDR1 SGDLS, CDR2 YYNGEE. There are 16 residues in the CDR3. V was clipped by 1 base and J by 2 bases, with 12 bases between them. For the CDR3, the DNA is TGTGCCAGCAGCGTACTAGCTTCAGTTAACACCGGGGAGCTGTTTTTT. Its translation is CASSVLASVNTGELFF.

This chain uses TRBV7-2 with TRBJ2-5; 11 nucleotides match TRBD2. J lost 11 bases, V lost 4 bases, and 9 bases had no gene match. Germline values: CDR1 SGHTA, CDR2 FQGNSA. The CDR3 runs 14 residues. The CDR3 nucleotides are TGTGCCAGCAGCTCCGGACTAGCGGGCTGGGAGCAGTACTTC. This translates into CASSSGLAGWEQYF.

V is TRBV5-1 and J is TRBJ2-3, with D unclear. The CDR3 extends over 12 amino acids. V lost 5 bases, J lost 6 bases, and 10 bases lay in between. Germline CDR1 SGHRS, CDR2 YFSETQ. The CDR3 is CASRPTGDTQYF. Written as DNA, the CDR3 is TGCGCCAGCAGACCCACCGGGGATACGCAGTATTTT.

V and J are TRBV14 and TRBJ2-7; 8 bases align to TRBD1. Germline trimming cut 2 bases from V and 4 bases from J; bases unmatched to any gene: 4. The CDR3 is 14 amino acids. The V gene's germline CDR1 is SGHDN and CDR2 FVKESK. The CDR3 region has the DNA TGTGCCAGCAGCCAAAGTCAGGGGGCTTACGAGCAGTACTTC. Its translation is CASSQSQGAYEQYF.